The present TCR beta chain was sequenced within a study of shared clonotypes between healthy human individuals. Whole-study context: Plates per donor: three CD4 naive, three CD4 memory, two CD8 naive, one CD8 memory.

J was trimmed by 3 bases and V by 5 bases; bases with no gene match: 11. This CDR3 is 18 amino acids long. The germline CDR1 and CDR2 sequences are SEHNR and FQNEAQ (reference sequence). Sorted-subset replicate PCR reactions were performed with 200 ng DNA, corresponding to 25,000 to 35,000 T cell genomes. Here immunoSEQ multiplex PCR was the method, and the copy in TCRdb shows in-frame clones only, minus some. Seen here are some 2 million clones, 95% observed once, and the top ten hold more than 0.1%. In its sample, this clone was seen once. The sample taken for sequencing was naive CD4+ T cells sorted from blood. The subset is: CD45RA+ positively selected. The clonotype was recovered from a man between 18 and 35 years old in good health. This rearrangement joins TRBV7-9 to TRBJ1-4, with 11 nucleotides matching TRBD1. CDR3 bases: TGTGCCAGCAGCCCTAGTCGGACAGGGGGCGGGGCTAATGAAAAACTGTTTTTT. It is translated as CASSPSRTGGGANEKLFF.